This TCR beta chain was documented in a study of blood T cell repertoires in COVID-19 (dated by TCRdb to 2018 to 2021). At the level of the whole study: Samples covering the acute and convalescent phases of COVID-19 were provided by collaborators in the United States, Italy and Spain. Nearly every sample came with metadata listing a de-identified subject ID, COVID-19 status, age in years and sex. HLA class I and class II types, where available, came from metadata supplied by the sample provider rather than from assay-based typing. The samples were drawn from two sources: the first 160 participants of the ongoing ImmuneRACE study, and 1,200 or so subjects contributed by 6 global collaborators. The repertoires were made available in a free public database intended to serve as a resource for research on the immune response to SARS-CoV-2. Subjects who had been exposed to COVID-19, were actively infected with it, or had recovered from it provided the deeply sampled blood TCRbeta repertoires that made up the dataset. The material from the prospective study consisted of cDNA or gDNA derived from T cells, B-cell-depleted T cells, or PBMCs.

The collaborating institutions used their own protocols to collect whole blood in K2EDTA tubes. For TCRbeta analysis, collaborator samples were shipped as frozen whole blood, as isolated PBMCs, or as DNA extracted from either sample type. Remarks on this clone: It lacks a known antigen. Base qualities are not recorded, but no much larger clone differs from it by a single base.

Sequences SGHRS (CDR1) and YFSETQ (CDR2) are obtained from the germline V gene. Counted from cysteine to phenylalanine, this CDR3 has 15 amino acids. Only CDR3 DNA is held: 45 bases, read in frame from base 1. The V and J ends are trimmed by 4 bases and 9 bases, leaving 20 bases between them. Beyond this particular receptor, the publication reports: The amount of clinical and demographic metadata varied by source and participant and was provided uncurated.

TCRbeta CDR3 regions were amplified from genomic DNA using the immunoSEQ Assay, a bias-controlled multiplex PCR. On the study's bioinformatics: The number of nucleated cells in each sample was estimated from the amplification of reference gene primers within the assay. Sequence reads were collapsed and filtered to measure the absolute abundance of every unique TCRbeta CDR3 rearrangement. For each sample, productive Simpson clonality was calculated as the square root of Simpson's diversity index over productive rearrangements. In TCRdb, the immuneACCESS table is reduced to in-frame sequences with V and J assigned. These tables do not hold every clone; where another copy was compared, an unresolved V gene accounts for under half, and the others remain unexplained. V and J calls and clone size are as listed in that table; D and trimming were resolved from the DNA. In all, the sample holds roughly 39,000 clones, and roughly 85% of those were seen once. The ten largest clones capture nearly 10% of the sample.

The chain is made from TRBV5-1 and TRBJ2-1; tentative D gene TRBD2, with 5 bases matching. The receptor was derived from a human donor in a cohort sampled during active COVID-19. Sequencing was performed on peripheral blood. The DNA is as follows: TGCGCCAGCAGCCGGTCAGCGGCAGGTTCGGCTGAGCAGTTCTTC. Its coded protein is CASSRSAAGSAEQFF.